The 32 T cell receptor beta chains in this list originate from one sample, sequenced in a study of vaccination effects on CD4 cells after COVID-19 (dated by TCRdb to 2021 to 2024). Library preparation employed the immunoSEQ multiplex PCR assay. Sourced from immuneACCESS, this table was stored by TCRdb with only in-frame sequences that have V and J called. A share of the clones is absent; for the studies checked, an unresolved V gene accounts for under half, and the remainder has no known explanation. The sample yields about 73,000 clones; about 70% were counted once. Together, the top ten hold roughly 2.9% of the sample. The ViraFEST assay stimulated PBMC with viral peptide pools and then used TCR sequencing to identify antigen-specific CD4+ T cell clonotypes by expansion. After around eleven days of culture, CD4+ T cells were isolated with the EasySep CD4+ T cell isolation kit. Healthy vaccine recipients had no prior SARS-CoV-2 infection, confirmed by negative nucleocapsid antibodies before and after vaccination.

Antigens for these TCRs are unknown. The sequences come from CD4+ T cells from PBMCs cultured with HCoV-NL63 spike peptides, collected before COVID-19 vaccination. The cell subset or site label for this specimen denotes: HCoV-NL63 spike overlapping peptide pool stimulation. The receptor set was obtained from a human donor who received a COVID-19 vaccine.

This chain uses TRBV5-1 with TRBJ2-5, with D uncertain. Germline V CDR1 and CDR2: SGHRS, YFSETQ. This CDR3 has 14 amino acids. V gave up 4 bases and J gave up 3 bases, with 13 bases separating them. In DNA, the CDR3 is TGCGCCAGCAGCCCGTCCCAGCCGAAAGAGACCCAGTACTTC. Amino acid sequence: CASSPSQPKETQYF.

This chain uses TRBV9 with TRBJ2-3; 13 bases align to TRBD2. The CDR3 consists of 18 residues. The germline V gene has CDR1 SGDLS and CDR2 YYNGEE. Germline trimming cut 0 bases from V and 5 bases from J; bases unmatched to any gene: 9. The CDR3 sequence is CASSVVLAGGRGEDTQYF. The CDR3 bases are TGTGCCAGCAGCGTAGTACTAGCGGGGGGGAGAGGGGAAGATACGCAGTATTTT.

The V call is TRBV4-1, the J call TRBJ1-6; unclear D gene. CDR3 size: 16 residues. Germline-derived CDR1 and CDR2 are MGHRA and YSYEKL. The V and J ends lost 1 base and 7 bases respectively, with 14 bases between them. In nucleotides, the CDR3 is TGCGCCAGCAGCCAAGTCAGTGGGCCGAAAAATTCACCCCTCCACTTT. Translation gives CASSQVSGPKNSPLHF.

This clone occurred once. This chain uses TRBV5-1 with TRBJ2-5; D may be TRBD1 (6 bases). The CDR3 is 13 residues long. V lost 6 bases and J lost 1, with 10 bases in between. Germline V gives CDR1 SGHRS, CDR2 YFSETQ. CDR3 nucleotides: TGCGCCAGCACCGACAGGCTCCAAGAGACCCAGTACTTC. It translates to CASTDRLQETQYF.

The chain has TRBV7-2 and TRBJ2-5, with 8 bases matching TRBD1. The germline CDR1 and CDR2 sequences are SGHTA and FQGNSA. The CDR3 sequence is 14 residues long. V lost 5 bases to trimming and J lost 4 bases; unmatched junction nucleotides: 6. As DNA, the CDR3 is TGTGCCAGCAGCGTGGGACAGGCGGGAGAGACCCAGTACTTC. Translating gives CASSVGQAGETQYF.

The V and J genes are TRBV20-1 and TRBJ2-3; TRBD2 matches at 14 bases. Germline CDR1 is DFQATT and CDR2 is SNEGSKA (reference sequence). The CDR3 consists of 16 residues. Trimming removed 3 bases from V and 4 bases from J; junction bases left unmatched: 6. The CDR3: CSASPGTSGGADTQYF. In DNA form, the CDR3 reads TGCAGTGCTAGTCCCGGGACTAGCGGGGGCGCAGATACGCAGTATTTT.

This clone appeared once. The chain links TRBV4-2 to TRBJ1-3, with a weak D call TRBD1 (5 bases). V was trimmed by 4 bases and J by 0 bases, leaving 16 bases between them. Germline values: CDR1 LGHNA, CDR2 YNFKEQ. The CDR3 contains 17 residues. This CDR3 is CASSRDKGTSSGNTIYF. Written as DNA, the CDR3 is TGTGCCAGCAGCCGAGACAAGGGGACTAGCTCTGGAAACACCATATATTTT.

J is TRBJ2-7 and V is TRBV6-1; D is undetermined. Germline CDR1 is MNHNS and CDR2 is SASEGT. This CDR3 has 12 amino acids. The ends were cut back, 2 bases at V and 4 bases at J, with 6 bases in the middle. The CDR3 spells CASSESPYEQYV. The CDR3 DNA follows: TGTGCCAGCAGTGAATCTCCTTACGAGCAGTACGTC.

CDR3 residues: CASSGPERYNEQFF. Written as DNA, the CDR3 is TGTGCCAGTTCCGGGCCTGAACGTTACAATGAGCAGTTCTTC. The V gene is TRBV9, the J gene TRBJ2-1; D is uncertain. Trimming pared 8 bases from V and 4 bases from J, leaving 16 bases between. The CDR3 consists of 14 residues. CDR1 SGDLS and CDR2 YYNGEE come from the germline V gene.

The V and J genes are TRBV30 and TRBJ1-1; TRBD1 aligns across 8 bases. V shed 0 bases and J 4 bases; nucleotides not matched to a gene: 1. The germline CDR1 and CDR2 sequences are GTSNPN and SVGIG (reference sequence). CDR3 length: 13 residues. For the CDR3, the DNA is TGTGCCTGGAGTGTCGACAGGGGCACTGAAGCTTTCTTT. Translated, it gives CAWSVDRGTEAFF. Filled out from reference TRBV30 and TRBJ1-1, the complete variable domain reads SQTIHQWPATLVQPVGSPLSLECTVEGTSNPNLYWYRQAAGRGLQLLFYSVGIGQISSEVPQNLSASRPQDRQFILSSKKLLLSDSGFYLCAWSVDRGTEAFFGQGTRLTVV.

This rearrangement joins TRBV28 to TRBJ1-5; 8 bases are a match to TRBD1. V gave up 2 bases and J gave up 2 bases; unmatched junction bases: 2. There are 15 residues in the CDR3. Germline lookup yields CDR1 MDHEN and CDR2 SYDVKM. CDR3 loop: CASSLQGAGNQPQHF. The CDR3 coding sequence is TGTGCCAGCAGTTTACAGGGGGCAGGCAATCAGCCCCAGCATTTT.

V usage is TRBV6-5 and J usage is TRBJ2-1; D uncertain. The CDR3 extends over 14 amino acids. Germline V CDR1 and CDR2: MNHEY, SVGAGI. V was shortened by 2 bases and J by 2 bases, with 7 bases between the two germline ends. The CDR3 region is CASSYGSTYNEQFF. CDR3 nucleotide sequence: TGTGCCAGCAGTTACGGGTCAACCTACAATGAGCAGTTCTTC.

The rearrangement joins TRBV19 to TRBJ1-2, with a possible D match to TRBD1 (6 bases). Germline CDR1 reads LNHDA; CDR2 reads SQIVND (reference sequence). This CDR3 comprises 13 residues. Trimming stripped 7 bases from V and 14 bases from J, with 23 bases between. In nucleotides, the CDR3 is TGTGCCAGTATCAATGAAGGGACAAACAGGAAGACCTTC. This gives the protein CASINEGTNRKTF. Drawing the rest from reference TRBV19 and TRBJ1-2, the complete variable domain is DGGITQSPKYLFRKEGQNVTLSCEQNLNHDAMYWYRQDPGQGLRLIYYSQIVNDFQKGDIAEGYSVSREKKESFPLTVTSAQKNPTAFYLCASINEGTNRKTFGSGTRLTVV.

The gene calls are TRBV9 and TRBJ2-5; a possible D gene is TRBD1 (6 bases). The V end lost 0 bases, the J end lost 4 bases, and 13 bases lay between the germline ends. Per the germline V gene, CDR1 is SGDLS and CDR2 is YYNGEE. The CDR3 is 15 amino acids. CDR3 residues: CASSVVGASGETQYF. The CDR3 DNA is TGTGCCAGCAGCGTAGTGGGGGCATCAGGAGAGACCCAGTACTTC.

This clone came up a few times. The chain couples TRBV4-1 to TRBJ2-1; TRBD1 is a possible D gene (6 bases). Germline V gene sequence: CDR1 MGHRA, CDR2 YSYEKL. Trimming took 4 bases from V and 4 from J, leaving 20 bases between them. CDR3 length: 17 residues. CDR3 amino acids: CASSRNPGTRDYNEQFF. CDR3 nucleotides: TGCGCCAGCAGCCGAAATCCCGGGACAAGGGATTACAATGAGCAGTTCTTC.

The chain uses TRBV6-1 and TRBJ2-7; 7 bases align to TRBD2. This CDR3 has 14 amino acids. Germline lookup yields CDR1 MNHNS and CDR2 SASEGT. V lost 0 bases to trimming and J lost 12 bases; unmatched junction nucleotides: 11. The CDR3: CASSEALGRGIAYV. The CDR3 nucleotides read TGTGCCAGCAGTGAAGCGCTGGGGAGGGGAATTGCGTACGTC.

This clone has just one count. The chain carries TRBV10-1 and TRBJ2-1; TRBD2 might be the D (7 bases). The CDR3 loop spans 16 amino acids. V was trimmed by 8 bases and J by 2 bases, leaving 19 bases between them. Looked up from germline, CDR1 is WNHNN and CDR2 is SYGVQD (reference sequence). The CDR3 loop is CASQRRGGEAYNEQFF. CDR3 bases: TGCGCCAGCCAAAGAAGGGGGGGCGAAGCCTACAATGAGCAGTTCTTC.

This clone has more than one count but fewer than ten. The chain joins TRBV4-2 to TRBJ1-5; D perhaps matches TRBD1 (6 bases). The CDR3 spans 16 residues. V was cut by 1 base and J by 3 bases, with 13 bases left in between. CDR1 and CDR2 from the germline V gene are LGHNA and YNFKEQ. CDR3: CASSQAAQGINQPQHF. CDR3 nucleotides: TGTGCCAGCAGCCAAGCGGCACAGGGTATCAATCAGCCCCAGCATTTT.

The V and J genes are TRBV4-2 and TRBJ2-3, with a tentative D call TRBD2 (5 bases). CDR1 is LGHNA, CDR2 YNFKEQ, per germline. V lost 0 bases, J lost 5 bases, and 6 bases lay in between. The CDR3 consists of 13 residues. The CDR3 coding sequence is TGTGCCAGCAGCCAAGAGGGGAGAGATACGCAGTATTTT. This gives the protein CASSQEGRDTQYF.

This rearrangement joins TRBV14 to TRBJ2-3; 13 bases are a match to TRBD2. Per germline, CDR1 SGHDN and CDR2 FVKESK. The ends lost 4 bases at V and 2 bases at J; junction bases unmatched: 6. The CDR3 runs to 17 residues. CDR3 amino acids: CASSPTSGRTNTDTQYF. CDR3 nucleotides: TGTGCCAGCAGCCCGACTAGCGGGAGGACAAACACAGATACGCAGTATTTT.

This rearrangement joins TRBV24-1 to TRBJ2-1; D call uncertain. Trimming removed 2 bases from V and 6 bases from J, with 13 bases in between. CDR1 and CDR2 from the germline V gene are KGHDR and SFDVKD. The CDR3 sequence is 15 residues long. In DNA form, the CDR3 reads TGTGCCACCAGTGATTCGCCAGGCAACATCAATGAGCAGTTCTTC. It codes for CATSDSPGNINEQFF.

This clone has a single count. The V call is TRBV5-6, the J call TRBJ1-5; unclear D gene. The germline V and J ends were trimmed by 2 bases and 5 bases, with 14 bases remaining between them. The CDR3 sequence is 15 residues long. Germline V gene lookup returns CDR1 SGHDT and CDR2 YYEEEE. The CDR3 DNA sequence: TGTGCCAGCAGCTTTTCGGGGAGGGATGATCAGCCCCAGCATTTT. This gives the protein CASSFSGRDDQPQHF.

This chain joins TRBV19 and TRBJ2-6, with D maybe TRBD1 (6 bases). Between the trimmed V and J ends, which lost 5 bases and 2 bases, there was a span of 10 bases. CDR1 LNHDA and CDR2 SQIVND come from the germline V gene (reference sequence). This CDR3 comprises 15 residues. CDR3 nucleotides: TGTGCCAGTAGTCTATACAGGGCTGGGGCCAACGTCCTGACTTTC. Translation: CASSLYRAGANVLTF. The full variable domain, with the rest looked up from reference TRBV19 and TRBJ2-6, is DGGITQSPKYLFRKEGQNVTLSCEQNLNHDAMYWYRQDPGQGLRLIYYSQIVNDFQKGDIAEGYSVSREKKESFPLTVTSAQKNPTAFYLCASSLYRAGANVLTFGAGSRLTVL.

The table lists this clone with a count of one. This chain joins TRBV27 and TRBJ1-5; tentative D call: TRBD1 (6 bases). The CDR3 length is 13 residues. Germline CDR1 is MNHEY and CDR2 is SMNVEV (reference sequence). With 4 bases removed from V and 16 bases from J, the gap between germline ends came to 20 bases. The CDR3 sequence: CASSWGRGRVYHF. The DNA for the CDR3 is TGTGCCAGCAGTTGGGGGCGGGGTCGCGTATATCATTTT.

The chain joins TRBV27 to TRBJ1-1, with 7 bases fitting TRBD1. Germline assignment: CDR1 MNHEY and CDR2 SMNVEV (reference sequence). The CDR3 totals 13 residues. The trim removed 6 bases at V and 3 bases at J, leaving 4 bases unmatched. The CDR3 nucleotides are TGTGCCAGCAGAGGGACAGCCCACACTGAAGCTTTCTTT. Translated, it gives CASRGTAHTEAFF.

Written as DNA, the CDR3 is TGTGCCAGTAGTACATCGGCCGGGACAGGGGGTGAAAAACTGTTTTTT. It encodes CASSTSAGTGGEKLFF. The rearrangement uses TRBV19 and TRBJ1-4, with 11 nucleotides matching TRBD1. The length of the CDR3 is 16 residues. V lost 4 bases and J lost 7; bases outside the gene matches: 8. The germline V gene has CDR1 LNHDA and CDR2 SQIVND (reference sequence). The full variable domain, its missing parts supplied by reference TRBV19 and TRBJ1-4, is DGGITQSPKYLFRKEGQNVTLSCEQNLNHDAMYWYRQDPGQGLRLIYYSQIVNDFQKGDIAEGYSVSREKKESFPLTVTSAQKNPTAFYLCASSTSAGTGGEKLFFGSGTQLSVL.

The CDR3, as DNA: TGTGCCAGCAGCCTAGAGAGGCAGGGGCGACTGTTTTTT. Protein: CASSLERQGRLFF. This chain connects TRBV6-5 to TRBJ1-4; possibly TRBD1 for D (6 bases). The V gene's germline CDR1 is MNHEY and CDR2 SVGAGI. V lost 6 bases and J lost 13, with 18 bases in between. The CDR3 length is 13 residues.

V gene TRBV10-3 combines with J gene TRBJ2-6; TRBD1 might be the D (6 bases). The CDR3 has 18 residues. V lost 6 bases to trimming and J lost 0 bases, with 18 bases between them. The germline V gene encodes CDR1 ENHRY and CDR2 SYGVKD. In DNA, the CDR3 is TGTGCCATCAGGGGACGGGACACCAAGAGCTCTGGGGCCAACGTCCTGACTTTC. Encoded protein: CAIRGRDTKSSGANVLTF.

This clone was counted only a few times. V and J are TRBV18 and TRBJ2-2; D is uncertain. The germline V gene encodes CDR1 KGHSH and CDR2 LQKENI. The CDR3 runs 16 residues. Trimming took off 2 bases at V and 0 bases at J, with 10 bases between the two ends. In nucleotides, the CDR3 is TGTGCCAGCTCACCAATGGGCGATTCGAACACCGGGGAGCTGTTTTTT. As protein: CASSPMGDSNTGELFF.

The rearrangement joins TRBV13 to TRBJ2-5; 11 bases line up with TRBD2. Germline CDR1 PRHDT, CDR2 FYEKMQ (reference sequence). CDR3 size: 17 residues. Trimming removed 5 bases from V and 4 bases from J; junction bases left unmatched: 12. The CDR3 DNA sequence: TGTGCCAGCAGCACGGCCACTAGCGGGGGAGTTAGAGAGACCCAGTACTTC. The encoded protein is CASSTATSGGVRETQYF.

This clone is a singleton in its sample. The genes are TRBV3-1 (or the pseudogene TRBV3-2) and TRBJ1-2; 8 bases line up with TRBD1. V was pared by 4 bases and J by 8 bases, with 12 bases of the junction left unmatched. Germline V gene lookup returns CDR1 LGHDT and CDR2 YNNKEL (reference sequence). The CDR3 has 15 amino acids. The CDR3 DNA sequence: TGTGCCAGCAGCCTTTTGGTCAGGGGGCGGGAGGGCTACACCTTC. Protein product: CASSLLVRGREGYTF.

This clone is a singleton in its sample. The chain is built from TRBV13 and TRBJ1-2; no clear D. The CDR3 is made up of 14 amino acids. CDR1 PRHDT and CDR2 FYEKMQ come from the germline V gene (reference sequence). Trimming shortened V by 0 bases and J by 4 bases, and 9 bases separated the two germline ends. CDR3 region: CASSLGSQPYGYTF. For the CDR3, the DNA is TGTGCCAGCAGCTTAGGAAGCCAGCCCTATGGCTACACCTTC. The full variable domain, completed using reference TRBV13 and TRBJ1-2, is AAGVIQSPRHLIKEKRETATLKCYPIPRHDTVYWYQQGPGQDPQFLISFYEKMQSDKGSIPDRFSAQQFSDYHSELNMSSLELGDSALYFCASSLGSQPYGYTFGSGTRLTVV.